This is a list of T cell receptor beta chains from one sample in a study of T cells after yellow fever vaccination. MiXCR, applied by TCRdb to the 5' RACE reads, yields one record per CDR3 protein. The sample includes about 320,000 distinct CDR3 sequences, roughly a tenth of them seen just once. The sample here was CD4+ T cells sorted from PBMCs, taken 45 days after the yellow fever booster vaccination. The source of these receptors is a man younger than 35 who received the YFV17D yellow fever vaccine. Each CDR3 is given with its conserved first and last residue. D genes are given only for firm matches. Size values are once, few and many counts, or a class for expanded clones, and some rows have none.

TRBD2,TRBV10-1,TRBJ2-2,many,CASSTLAANTGELFF,TGCGCCAGCAGTACCCTAGCGGCGAACACCGGGGAGCTGTTTTTT
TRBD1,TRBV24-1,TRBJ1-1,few,CATSVPPGTGKSWTEAFF,TGTGCCACCAGTGTACCCCCCGGGACAGGGAAAAGTTGGACTGAAGCTTTCTTT
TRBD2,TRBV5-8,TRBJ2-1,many,CASSLGLAGGLQFF,TGTGCCAGCAGCTTGGGACTAGCGGGGGGTTTGCAGTTCTTC
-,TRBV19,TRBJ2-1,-,CASSTAEAYNEQFF,TGTGCCAGTAGTACGGCGGAAGCCTACAATGAGCAGTTCTTC
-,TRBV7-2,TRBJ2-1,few,CASSFGVSSYNEQFF,TGTGCCAGCAGCTTCGGAGTCAGCTCCTACAATGAGCAGTTCTTC
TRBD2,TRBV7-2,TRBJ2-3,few,CASSSAQGLAGGTDTQYF,TGTGCCAGCAGCTCGGCCCAGGGACTAGCGGGGGGCACAGATACGCAGTATTTT
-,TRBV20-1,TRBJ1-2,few,CSAWEGLGYTF,TGCAGTGCGTGGGAGGGTCTTGGCTACACCTTC
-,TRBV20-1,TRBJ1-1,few,CSAPGHGMGEAFF,TGCAGTGCTCCAGGACATGGGATGGGGGAAGCTTTCTTT
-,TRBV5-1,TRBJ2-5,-,CASSWSPGVNQETQYF,TGCGCCAGCAGCTGGAGCCCAGGGGTGAACCAAGAGACCCAGTACTTC
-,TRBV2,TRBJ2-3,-,CASSVHTDTQYF,TGTGCCAGCAGTGTTCACACAGATACGCAGTATTTT
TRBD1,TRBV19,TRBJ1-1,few,CASSSGTRGTENTEAFF,TGTGCCAGTAGCTCCGGGACCAGGGGGACCGAGAACACTGAAGCTTTCTTT
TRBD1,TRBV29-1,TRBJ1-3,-,CSVGGTAGNTIYF,TGCAGCGTGGGAGGGACAGCTGGAAACACCATATATTTT
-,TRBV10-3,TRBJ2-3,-,CAISSGGGGATPDTQYF,TGTGCCATCAGCTCCGGAGGGGGGGGTGCTACACCAGATACGCAGTATTTT
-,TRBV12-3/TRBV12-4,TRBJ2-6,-,CAAPRGPLVFGANVLTF,TGTGCCGCCCCCCGGGGGCCTCTCGTTTTTGGGGCCAACGTCCTGACTTTC
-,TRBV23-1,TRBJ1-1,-,CASSPGWGDLNTEAFF,TGCGCCAGCAGTCCGGGTTGGGGGGACTTGAACACTGAAGCTTTCTTT
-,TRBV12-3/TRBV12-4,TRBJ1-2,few,CASSFGVNGYTF,TGTGCCAGCAGTTTTGGGGTAAATGGCTACACCTTC
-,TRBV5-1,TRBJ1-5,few,CASSLDGGSGQPQHF,TGCGCCAGCAGCTTGGACGGGGGGAGTGGACAGCCCCAGCATTTT
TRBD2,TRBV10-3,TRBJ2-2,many,CAIRLAANTGELFF,TGTGCCATCCGACTAGCGGCAAACACCGGGGAGCTGTTTTTT
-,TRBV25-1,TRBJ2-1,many,CASSRNEQFF,TGTGCCAGCAGTAGGAATGAGCAGTTCTTC
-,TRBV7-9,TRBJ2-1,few,CASSPRRGAKGNEQFF,TGTGCCAGCAGCCCTAGGAGGGGGGCGAAAGGCAATGAGCAGTTCTTC
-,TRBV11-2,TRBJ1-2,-,CASSLGPYDRSYGYTF,TGTGCCAGCAGCTTAGGTCCTTACGACAGGTCCTATGGCTACACCTTC
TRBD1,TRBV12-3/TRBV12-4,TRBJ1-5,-,CASSLGDSLNQPQHF,TGTGCCAGCAGTTTGGGGGACAGCCTTAATCAGCCCCAGCATTTT
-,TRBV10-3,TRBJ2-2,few,CAISESEGSGNTGELFF,TGTGCCATCAGTGAGTCGGAAGGGAGCGGGAACACCGGGGAGCTGTTTTTT
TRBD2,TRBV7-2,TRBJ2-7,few,CASSFSSAGGYEQYF,TGTGCCAGCAGCTTTTCATCTGCGGGGGGATACGAGCAGTACTTC
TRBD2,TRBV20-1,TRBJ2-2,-,CSARDGTGGQTGELFF,TGCAGTGCTAGAGATGGAACGGGGGGGCAGACCGGGGAGCTGTTTTTT
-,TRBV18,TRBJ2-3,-,CASSPDPDTQYF,TGTGCCAGCTCACCAGATCCAGATACGCAGTATTTT
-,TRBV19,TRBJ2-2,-,CASSMRATYSNTGELFF,TGTGCCAGTAGTATGCGGGCCACGTACTCGAACACCGGGGAGCTGTTTTTT
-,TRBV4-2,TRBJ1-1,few,CASSQMGKGSEAFF,TGTGCCAGCAGCCAAATGGGTAAGGGCTCTGAAGCTTTCTTT
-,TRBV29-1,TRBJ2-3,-,CSVWGRGGTDTQYF,TGCAGCGTTTGGGGCAGGGGGGGCACAGATACGCAGTATTTT
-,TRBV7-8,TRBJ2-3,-,CASSSLFGGTDTQYF,TGTGCCAGCAGCTCGTTGTTCGGGGGCACAGATACGCAGTATTTT
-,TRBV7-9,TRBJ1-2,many,CASSRGGGYGYTF,TGTGCCAGCAGCCGCGGAGGCGGCTATGGCTACACCTTC
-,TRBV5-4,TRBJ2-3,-,CASSSEGGTDTQYF,TGTGCCAGCAGCTCGGAGGGGGGCACAGATACGCAGTATTTT
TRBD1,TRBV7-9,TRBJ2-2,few,CASSHRDRGAGELFF,TGTGCCAGCAGCCACCGGGACAGGGGCGCCGGGGAGCTGTTTTTT
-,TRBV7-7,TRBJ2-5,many,CASSLGPGQSSETQYF,TGTGCTAGCAGCTTAGGGCCGGGGCAGTCCTCCGAGACCCAGTACTTC
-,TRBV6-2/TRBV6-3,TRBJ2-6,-,CASTLSGANVLTF,TGTGCCAGCACCTTGTCTGGGGCCAACGTCCTGACTTTC
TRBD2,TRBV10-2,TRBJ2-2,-,CASQGLAGGPGELFF,TGCGCCAGCCAAGGACTAGCGGGGGGGCCCGGGGAGCTGTTTTTT
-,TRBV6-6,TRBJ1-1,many,CASSYAVAGTEAFF,TGTGCCAGCAGTTACGCGGTAGCGGGCACTGAAGCTTTCTTT
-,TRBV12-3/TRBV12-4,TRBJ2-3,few,CASSLGSRVTDTQYF,TGTGCCAGCAGTTTAGGTAGCAGAGTAACAGATACGCAGTATTTT
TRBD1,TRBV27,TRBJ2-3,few,CASRQGAGDTQYF,TGTGCCAGCAGACAGGGGGCCGGGGATACGCAGTATTTT
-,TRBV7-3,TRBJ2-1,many,CASSSGRLNNEQFF,TGTGCCAGCAGTTCGGGGAGACTAAACAATGAGCAGTTCTTC
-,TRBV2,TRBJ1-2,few,CASSEGQIYGYTF,TGTGCCAGCAGTGAAGGTCAGATCTATGGCTACACCTTC